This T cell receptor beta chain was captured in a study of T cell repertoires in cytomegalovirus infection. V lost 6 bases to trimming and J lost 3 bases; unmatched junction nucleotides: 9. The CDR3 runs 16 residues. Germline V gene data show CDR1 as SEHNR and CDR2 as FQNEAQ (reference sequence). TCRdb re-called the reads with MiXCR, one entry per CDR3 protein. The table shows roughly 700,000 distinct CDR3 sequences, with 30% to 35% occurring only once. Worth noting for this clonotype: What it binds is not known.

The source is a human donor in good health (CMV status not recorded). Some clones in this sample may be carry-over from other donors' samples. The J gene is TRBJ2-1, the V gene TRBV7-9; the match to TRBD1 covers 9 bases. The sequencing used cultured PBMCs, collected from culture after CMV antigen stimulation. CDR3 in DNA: TGTGCCAGCAGTCTCAAGAGGGACAGGGACTACAATGAGCAGTTCTTC. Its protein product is CASSLKRDRDYNEQFF.